This T cell receptor (beta chain) comes out of a study of OX40 agonist ivuxolimab in advanced cancers. The wider study: Anti-PD-1, anti-PD-L1 or anti-CTLA-4 therapy given earlier was allowed, and approximately 40% had some. Study findings and constraints: Several nonresponders also turned out to have low normalized T-cell clonal expansion. The work left the antigen specificity of expanded peripheral T cells undetermined. Both CD4+ and CD8+ T cell populations in blood had undergone clonal expansion by week 6 at 0.1 to 3.0 mg/kg.

The protocol was immunoSEQ multiplex PCR, while the TCRdb copy is restricted to in-frame clones and leaves out a portion. The data hold tens of thousands of clones, with 75% to 90% observed a single time. In regard to this clone: Its antigen remains unidentified.

Germline V CDR1 and CDR2: LNHDA, SQIVND (reference sequence). The V and J ends lost 7 bases and 1 base, in that order; junction bases with no gene match: 6. The CDR3 length is 14 residues. The input for sequencing was CD4+ or CD8+ T cells sorted from blood, taken in a trial of the OX40 agonist ivuxolimab. The sequence was collected from an adult with an advanced solid tumor such as melanoma, head and neck, liver or kidney cancer. This rearrangement joins TRBV19 to TRBJ1-1; 7 positions agree with TRBD1. CDR3 bases: TGTGCCAGTAAGTTGGCAGGGGGGAACACTGAAGCTTTCTTT. The encoded protein is CASKLAGGNTEAFF.